These 15 T cell receptor beta chains were all obtained from the same sample, sequenced in a study of shared clonotypes between healthy human individuals. Sequencing was performed with immunoSEQ multiplex PCR; in TCRdb, only in-frame clones are kept and a portion is missing. The table lists 2 million to 2.5 million clones, approximately 94% of them singletons. Sequencing was carried out using naive CD4+ T cells sorted from blood. Specified subset: CD45RA+ positively selected. The receptors come from a man in his late teens or twenties in good health.

A word on this clone: The junction shows a germline mismatch at one end, possibly a read error. The rearrangement joins TRBV7-7 to TRBJ2-5; TRBD2 is a possible D gene (5 bases). Germline CDR1 reads SSHAT; CDR2 reads FNYEAQ (reference sequence). The CDR3 covers 15 residues. The CDR3 DNA reads TGTGCTAGCAGCTTACGAAAACTAGACCAAGAGACCCAGTACTTC. This translates into CASSLRKLDQETQYF.

The gene calls are TRBV7-6 and TRBJ1-2; D is undetermined. V dropped 1 base and J dropped 4 bases, with 7 bases sitting between them. CDR3 length equals 13 residues. The germline V gene has CDR1 SGHVS and CDR2 FNYEAQ. As DNA, the CDR3 is TGTGCCAGCAGCTTAGATGCAGGCTATGGCTACACCTTC. Protein sequence: CASSLDAGYGYTF.

V is TRBV5-1 and J is TRBJ2-5; 9 nucleotides agree with TRBD1. J gave up 2 bases and V 8 bases, and 1 base lay outside the gene matches. The germline CDR1 and CDR2 sequences are SGHRS and YFSETQ. The CDR3 length is 12 residues. CDR3 amino acids: CASGTGQETQYF. The CDR3 DNA follows: TGCGCCAGTGGGACAGGGCAAGAGACCCAGTACTTC.

This sequence joins TRBV7-2 and TRBJ2-7, with TRBD2 identical over 12 bases. Germline CDR1 SGHTA, CDR2 FQGNSA. The V segment lost 5 bases and the J segment 8 bases; nucleotides outside the gene matches: 10. The CDR3 is made up of 15 amino acids. CDR3 sequence: CASSQGTSGPLQQYF. The CDR3 DNA reads TGTGCCAGCAGCCAAGGGACTAGCGGGCCCCTACAGCAGTACTTC. The variable domain in full, completed from reference TRBV7-2 and TRBJ2-7, reads GAGVSQSPSNKVTEKGKDVELRCDPISGHTALYWYRQSLGQGLEFLIYFQGNSAPDKSGLPSDRFSAERTGGSVSTLTIQRTQQEDSAVYLCASSQGTSGPLQQYFGPGTRLTVT.

The rearrangement joins TRBV11-2 to TRBJ2-1; TRBD2 matches 12 bases. Germline trimming cut 4 bases from V and 6 bases from J; bases unmatched to any gene: 7. This CDR3 is 16 amino acids long. Germline-derived CDR1 and CDR2 are SGHAT and FQNNGV. CDR3 loop: CASSWTSGDGVNEQFF. The CDR3 bases are TGTGCCAGCAGCTGGACTAGCGGGGACGGGGTCAATGAGCAGTTCTTC. The whole variable domain, remainder taken from reference TRBV11-2 and TRBJ2-1, is EAGVAQSPRYKIIEKRQSVAFWCNPISGHATLYWYQQILGQGPKLLIQFQNNGVVDDSQLPKDRFSAERLKGVDSTLKIQPAKLEDSAVYLCASSWTSGDGVNEQFFGPGTRLTVL.

The DNA of the CDR3 is TGTGCCTGGAGCGGGGGGTCTACCAACAATGAGCAGTTCTTC. Protein product: CAWSGGSTNNEQFF. V and J are TRBV30 and TRBJ2-1, with TRBD2 matching 7 bases. The CDR3 length is 14 residues. Per germline, CDR1 GTSNPN and CDR2 SVGIG (reference sequence). V lost 3 bases to trimming and J lost 5 bases; unmatched junction nucleotides: 7.

The V call is TRBV4-3, the J call TRBJ1-5; D unresolved. CDR3 length equals 14 residues. Trimming shortened V by 0 bases and J by 7 bases, and 10 bases separated the two germline ends. CDR1 and CDR2 (germline): LGHNA, YSLEER. This CDR3 is CASSQDWVDQPQHF. DNA for the CDR3: TGCGCCAGCAGCCAAGATTGGGTAGACCAGCCCCAGCATTTT.

This clone was counted a few times. The CDR3, as DNA: TGTGCCTGGAGTAAATGGGACAGAATGGTGAACACTGAAGCTTTCTTT. Its translation: CAWSKWDRMVNTEAFF. The chain combines TRBV30 with TRBJ1-1; 7 bases agree with TRBD1. Trimming took 2 bases from V and 0 from J; bases not matched to a gene: 9. The V gene's germline CDR1 is GTSNPN and CDR2 SVGIG (reference sequence). CDR3 size: 16 residues.

This chain links TRBV30 with TRBJ2-1, with a tentative D call TRBD2 (6 bases). This CDR3 is built from 14 residues. Trimming took off 4 bases at V and 0 bases at J, with 10 bases between the two ends. Germline V gene lookup returns CDR1 GTSNPN and CDR2 SVGIG (reference sequence). In DNA form, the CDR3 reads TGTGCCTGGAACGGACTATCCTCCTACAATGAGCAGTTCTTC. This gives the protein CAWNGLSSYNEQFF.

V usage is TRBV6-1 and J usage is TRBJ1-2; no reliable D call. Germline CDR1 is MNHNS and CDR2 is SASEGT. The CDR3 has 13 amino acids. V was trimmed by 7 bases and J by 0 bases, leaving 9 bases between them. In DNA, the CDR3 is TGTGCCAGCATCGGTGGGGCTAACTATGGCTACACCTTC. It specifies CASIGGANYGYTF.

The CDR3, as DNA: TGTGCCAGCAGCCAAGAGAGGCGAAAACTGTTTTTT. Residues: CASSQERRKLFF. The J gene is TRBJ1-4, the V gene TRBV14; no reliable D call. Trimming took 0 bases from V and 10 from J, leaving 6 bases between them. Germline-derived CDR1 and CDR2 are SGHDN and FVKESK. This CDR3 region has 12 residues. Full variable domain (remainder filled in from reference TRBV14 and TRBJ1-4): EAGVTQFPSHSVIEKGQTVTLRCDPISGHDNLYWYRRVMGKEIKFLLHFVKESKQDESGMPNNRFLAERTGGTYSTLKVQPAELEDSGVYFCASSQERRKLFFGSGTQLSVL.

The V call is TRBV5-6, the J call TRBJ1-4, with D unclear. The CDR3 is 14 amino acids. Per the germline V gene, CDR1 is SGHDT and CDR2 is YYEEEE. V was cut by 2 bases and J by 7 bases, with 12 bases left in between. The CDR3 loop reads CASSFGKSGEKLFF. The CDR3 nucleotides read TGTGCCAGCAGCTTCGGGAAGTCGGGTGAAAAACTGTTTTTT.

The chain couples TRBV4-1 to TRBJ2-1; tentative D call: TRBD1 (6 bases). V was shortened by 4 bases and J by 4 bases, with 11 bases between the two germline ends. Looked up from germline, CDR1 is MGHRA and CDR2 is YSYEKL. The CDR3 runs to 14 residues. The CDR3 sequence is CASSPPTGYNEQFF. CDR3 in DNA: TGCGCCAGCAGCCCCCCTACAGGGTACAATGAGCAGTTCTTC.

This clone is a singleton in its sample. The gene calls are TRBV5-1 and TRBJ1-2; D possibly corresponds to TRBD1 (5 bases). Trimming took off 4 bases at V and 2 bases at J, with 12 bases between the two ends. CDR3 length equals 14 residues. In germline, CDR1 is SGHRS, CDR2 YFSETQ. The CDR3 DNA follows: TGCGCCAGCAGCCCGGACACGGCCAACTATGGCTACACCTTC. Residues: CASSPDTANYGYTF.

The V and J genes are TRBV5-4 and TRBJ2-3, with D perhaps given as TRBD1 or TRBD2 (5 bases each). From germline, CDR1 is SGHNT and CDR2 YYREEE (reference sequence). This CDR3 contains 14 residues. Trimming cost V 4 bases and J 2 bases, with 11 bases left between them. CDR3 in amino acids: CASSRDGNTDTQYF. The CDR3 bases are TGTGCCAGCAGCCGGGACGGCAACACAGATACGCAGTATTTT.